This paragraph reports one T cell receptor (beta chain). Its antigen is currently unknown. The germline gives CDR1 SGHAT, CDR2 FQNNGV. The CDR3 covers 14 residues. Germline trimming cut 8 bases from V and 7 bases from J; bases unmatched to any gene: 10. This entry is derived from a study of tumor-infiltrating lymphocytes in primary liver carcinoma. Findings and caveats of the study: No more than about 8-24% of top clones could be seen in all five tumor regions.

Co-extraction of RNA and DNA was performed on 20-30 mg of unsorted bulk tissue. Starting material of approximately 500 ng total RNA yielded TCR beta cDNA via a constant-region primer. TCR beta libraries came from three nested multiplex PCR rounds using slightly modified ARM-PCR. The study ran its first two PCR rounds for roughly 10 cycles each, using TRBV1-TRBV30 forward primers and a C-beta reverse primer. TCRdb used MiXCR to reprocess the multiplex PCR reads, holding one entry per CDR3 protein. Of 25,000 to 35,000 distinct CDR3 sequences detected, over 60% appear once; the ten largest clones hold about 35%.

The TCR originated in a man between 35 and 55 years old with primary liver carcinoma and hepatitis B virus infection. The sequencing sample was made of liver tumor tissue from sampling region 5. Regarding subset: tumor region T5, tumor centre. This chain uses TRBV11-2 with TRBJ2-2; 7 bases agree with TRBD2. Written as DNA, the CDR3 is TGTGCCAGCCCCAGTCGGGAGGTAATCGGGGAGCTGTTTTTT. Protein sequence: CASPSREVIGELFF.